Described below is a single T cell receptor beta chain sequence and its context. Its specificity is unknown. The sample belongs to a study of cytomegalovirus exposure and HLA in healthy donors. The study, taken as a whole, reports: Most likely, a cluster of highly shared sequence variants arose as a sequencing artifact. The study listed approximately 170 cytomegalovirus-associated TCR beta chains.

The CDR3 is made up of 13 amino acids. The germline V gene has CDR1 MGHDK and CDR2 SYGVNS. The trim removed 5 bases at V and 6 bases at J, leaving 7 bases unmatched. The primer mix had 60 Vbeta and 13 Jbeta primers. Profiling relied on immunoSEQ multiplex PCR, and the TCRdb table lists in-frame clones only, not all of them. This table holds 150,000 to 200,000 clones. The receptor's source is a woman aged 55-70 years in good health and CMV-seronegative. The chain has TRBV25-1 and TRBJ2-7; 7 nucleotides match TRBD2. The sequenced material came from PBMCs. Written as DNA, the CDR3 is TGTGCCAGCAGTATCGGGGGGATAGGCGAGCAGTACTTC. It is translated as CASSIGGIGEQYF.